This T cell receptor beta chain was obtained from a study of control samples from healthy donors and cancer patients. The table came from immunoSEQ multiplex PCR; TCRdb's copy has only in-frame clones and leaves some out. This sample carries around 120,000 clones, over 75% of them seen once, and the ten largest clones take 1.1%. The ends lost 2 bases at V and 5 bases at J; junction bases unmatched: 11. Germline CDR1 reads SGDLS; CDR2 reads YYNGEE. CDR3 length: 16 amino acids. The sample holds one count of this clone. The clonotype originates from a woman aged 50 to 60 with colorectal cancer. The chain recombines TRBV9 with TRBJ2-7; 9 bases are a match to TRBD1. The specimen was PBMCs. CDR3 nucleotides: TGTGCCAGCAGCGTCAGGACAGGGGCATCATTCCACGAGCAGTACTTC. This translates into CASSVRTGASFHEQYF. Full variable domain (remainder filled in from reference TRBV9 and TRBJ2-7): DSGVTQTPKHLITATGQRVTLRCSPRSGDLSVYWYQQSLDQGLQFLIQYYNGEERAKGNILERFSAQQFPDLHSELNLSSLELGDSALYFCASSVRTGASFHEQYFGPGTRLTVT.